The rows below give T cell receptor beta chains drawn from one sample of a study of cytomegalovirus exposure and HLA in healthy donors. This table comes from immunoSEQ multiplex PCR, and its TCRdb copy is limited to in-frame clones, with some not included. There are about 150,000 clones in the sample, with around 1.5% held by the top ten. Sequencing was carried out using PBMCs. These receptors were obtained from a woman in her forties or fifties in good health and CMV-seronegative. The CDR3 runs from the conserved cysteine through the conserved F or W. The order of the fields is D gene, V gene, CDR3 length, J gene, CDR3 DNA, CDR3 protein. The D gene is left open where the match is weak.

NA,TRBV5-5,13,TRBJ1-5,TGTGCCAGCAGCTCCAACGCAGGGCAGCCCCAGCATTTT,CASSSNAGQPQHF
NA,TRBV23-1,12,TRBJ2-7,TGCGCCAGCAGTCAAGGGCCCTACGAGCAGTACTTC,CASSQGPYEQYF
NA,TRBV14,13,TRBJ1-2,TGTGCCAGCAGCCCGGGGGTTTCCTATGGCTACACCTTC,CASSPGVSYGYTF
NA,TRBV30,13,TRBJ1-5,TGTGCCTGGAGTTCAGGGAGGGATCAGCCCCAGCATTTT,CAWSSGRDQPQHF
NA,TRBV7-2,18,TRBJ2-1,TGTGCCAGCAGCTACCCAAGTGGCGGTTTCTCCACGGACAATGAGCAGTTCTTC,CASSYPSGGFSTDNEQFF
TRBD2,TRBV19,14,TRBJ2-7,TGTGCCAGTAGTTCGGGACTAGAGCACTACGAGCAGTACTTC,CASSSGLEHYEQYF
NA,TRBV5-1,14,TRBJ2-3,TGCGCCAGCAGCCCCGGGACAACAACAGATACGCAGTATTTT,CASSPGTTTDTQYF
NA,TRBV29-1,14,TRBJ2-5,TGCAGCGTTGAAGCCCGACAGGTCCACGAGACCCAGTACTTC,CSVEARQVHETQYF
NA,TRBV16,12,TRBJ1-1,TGTGCCAGCAGCCCAGGGTGGACTGAAGCTTTCTTT,CASSPGWTEAFF
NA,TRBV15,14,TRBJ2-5,TGTGCCACCAGCAGGGGCACAACACAAGAGACCCAGTACTTC,CATSRGTTQETQYF
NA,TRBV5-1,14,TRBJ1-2,TGCGCCAGCAGACCTATTACAGACAACTATGGCTACACCTTC,CASRPITDNYGYTF
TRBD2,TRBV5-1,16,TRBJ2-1,TGCGCCAGTTCAGAAAAACGGACTAGCGGGAGGGTTGAGCAGTTCTTC,CASSEKRTSGRVEQFF
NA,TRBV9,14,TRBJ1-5,TGTGCCAGCAGCGATGGAGGGGGCAATCAGCCCCAGCATTTT,CASSDGGGNQPQHF
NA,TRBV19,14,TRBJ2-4,TGTGCCAGTACTATGCAGGGGATTAAAAACATTCAGTACTTC,CASTMQGIKNIQYF
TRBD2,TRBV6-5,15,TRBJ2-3,TGTGCCAGCAGTTCCCCTAGCGGAACCACAGATACGCAGTATTTT,CASSSPSGTTDTQYF
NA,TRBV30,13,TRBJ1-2,TGTGCCTGGAACGGGGGGGCGGCGGATGGCTACACCTTC,CAWNGGAADGYTF
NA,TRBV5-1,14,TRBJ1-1,TGCGCCAGCAGCTTGGCTCAGGGGAGGGGTGAAGCTTTCTTT,CASSLAQGRGEAFF
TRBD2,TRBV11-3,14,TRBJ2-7,TGTGCCAGCAGTTCGGGGACTAGCGGGGCCGAGCAGTACTTC,CASSSGTSGAEQYF
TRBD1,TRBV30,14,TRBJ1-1,TGTGCCTGGAGTTGGAGGGGGCGCGTAACTGAAGCTTTCTTT,CAWSWRGRVTEAFF
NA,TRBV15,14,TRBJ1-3,TGTGCCACCAGCAAAGCAGGGCCAGGAAACACCATATATTTT,CATSKAGPGNTIYF
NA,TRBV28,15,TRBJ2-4,TGTGCCAGCGGAGAGAACGGGACTCCCAAAAACATTCAGTACTTC,CASGENGTPKNIQYF
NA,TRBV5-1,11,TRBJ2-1,TGCGCCAGCAGCTCTTCCCATGAGCAGTTCTTC,CASSSSHEQFF
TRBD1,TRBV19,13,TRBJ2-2,TGTGCCAGTAGTCAGGGACAGACCGGGGAGCTGTTTTTT,CASSQGQTGELFF
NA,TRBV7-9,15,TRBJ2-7,TGTGCCAGCAGCTCCATTGACTCCTCACCCTACGAGCAGTACTTC,CASSSIDSSPYEQYF
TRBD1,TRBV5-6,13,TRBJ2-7,TGTGCCAGCAGCTTACAGGGGTCCTACGAGCAGTACTTC,CASSLQGSYEQYF
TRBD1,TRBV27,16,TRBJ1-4,TGTGCCAGCAGTTTATCCCAGGGGGCGGCTAATGAAAAACTGTTTTTT,CASSLSQGAANEKLFF
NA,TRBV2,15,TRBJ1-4,TGTGCCAGCAGTGAAGGCCGTACATTAGGGGAGGAACTGTTTTTT,CASSEGRTLGEELFF
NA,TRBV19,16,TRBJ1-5,TGTGCCAGTAAGGGCCTCACAGGTCCAGGGAATCAGCCCCAGCATTTT,CASKGLTGPGNQPQHF